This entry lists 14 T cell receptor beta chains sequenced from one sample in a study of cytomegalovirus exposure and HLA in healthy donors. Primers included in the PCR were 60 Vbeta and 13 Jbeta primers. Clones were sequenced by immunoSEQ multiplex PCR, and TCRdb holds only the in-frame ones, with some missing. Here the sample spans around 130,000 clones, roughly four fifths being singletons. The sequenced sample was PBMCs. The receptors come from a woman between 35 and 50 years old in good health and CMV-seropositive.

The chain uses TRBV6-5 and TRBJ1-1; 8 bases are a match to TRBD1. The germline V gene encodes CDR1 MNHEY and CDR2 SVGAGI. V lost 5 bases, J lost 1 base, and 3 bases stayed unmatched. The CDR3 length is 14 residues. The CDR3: CASSNTGGNTEAFF. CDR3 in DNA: TGTGCCAGCAGTAATACAGGGGGGAACACTGAAGCTTTCTTT.

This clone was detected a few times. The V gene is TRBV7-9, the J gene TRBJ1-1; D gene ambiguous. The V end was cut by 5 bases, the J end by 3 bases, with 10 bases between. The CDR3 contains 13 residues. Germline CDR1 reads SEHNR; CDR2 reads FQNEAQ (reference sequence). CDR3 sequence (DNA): TGTGCCAGCAGCCCGTCACTGGACACTGAAGCTTTCTTT. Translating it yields CASSPSLDTEAFF.

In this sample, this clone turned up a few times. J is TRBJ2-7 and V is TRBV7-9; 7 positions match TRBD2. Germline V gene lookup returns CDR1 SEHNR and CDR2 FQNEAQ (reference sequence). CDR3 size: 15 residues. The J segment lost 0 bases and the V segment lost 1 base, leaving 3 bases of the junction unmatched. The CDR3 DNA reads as TGTGCCAGCAGCTTAGACGGCGGGAGCTCCTACGAGCAGTACTTC. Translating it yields CASSLDGGSSYEQYF.

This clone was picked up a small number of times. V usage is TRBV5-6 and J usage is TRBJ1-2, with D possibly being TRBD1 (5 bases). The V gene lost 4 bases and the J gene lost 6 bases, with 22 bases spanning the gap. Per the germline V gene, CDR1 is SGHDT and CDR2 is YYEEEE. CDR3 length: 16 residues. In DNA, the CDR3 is TGTGCCAGCAGCCGCCCCGGGACTGTCACTGGCGATGGCTACACCTTC. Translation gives CASSRPGTVTGDGYTF.

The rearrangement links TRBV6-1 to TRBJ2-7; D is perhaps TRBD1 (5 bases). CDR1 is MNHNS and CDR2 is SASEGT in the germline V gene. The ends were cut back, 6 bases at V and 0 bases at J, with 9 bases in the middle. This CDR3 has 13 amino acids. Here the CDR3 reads CASRSGISYEQYF. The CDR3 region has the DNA TGTGCCAGCAGGTCAGGGATCTCCTACGAGCAGTACTTC.

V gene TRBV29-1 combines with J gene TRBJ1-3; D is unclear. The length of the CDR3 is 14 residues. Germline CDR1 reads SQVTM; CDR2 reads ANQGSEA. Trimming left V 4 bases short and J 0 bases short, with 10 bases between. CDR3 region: CSVVRDISGNTIYF. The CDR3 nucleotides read TGCAGCGTTGTCAGAGACATCTCTGGAAACACCATATATTTT.

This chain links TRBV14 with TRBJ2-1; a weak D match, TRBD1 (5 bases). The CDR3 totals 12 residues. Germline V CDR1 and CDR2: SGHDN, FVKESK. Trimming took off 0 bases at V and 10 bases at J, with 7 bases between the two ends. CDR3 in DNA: TGTGCCAGCAGCCAAGATTGGGGCGAGCAGTTCTTC. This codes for CASSQDWGEQFF.

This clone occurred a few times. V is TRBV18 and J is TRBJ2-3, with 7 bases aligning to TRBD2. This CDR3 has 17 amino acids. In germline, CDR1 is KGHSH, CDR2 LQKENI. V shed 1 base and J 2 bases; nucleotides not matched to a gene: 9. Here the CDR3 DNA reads TGTGCCAGCTCACCACTACGGCTAGCGGAAATCACAGATACGCAGTATTTT. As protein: CASSPLRLAEITDTQYF.

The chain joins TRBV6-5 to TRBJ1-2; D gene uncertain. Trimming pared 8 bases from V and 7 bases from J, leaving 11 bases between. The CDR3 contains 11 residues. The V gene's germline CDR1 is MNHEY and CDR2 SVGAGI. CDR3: CASHTVSGYTF. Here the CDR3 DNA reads TGTGCCAGCCATACAGTGAGTGGCTACACCTTC.

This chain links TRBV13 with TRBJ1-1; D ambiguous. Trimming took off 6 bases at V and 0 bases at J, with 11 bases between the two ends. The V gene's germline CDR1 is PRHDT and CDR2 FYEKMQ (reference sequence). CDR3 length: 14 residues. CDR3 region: CASSIGVMNTEAFF. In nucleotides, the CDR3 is TGTGCCAGCAGTATCGGAGTTATGAACACTGAAGCTTTCTTT.

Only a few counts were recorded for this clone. Here the CDR3 reads CASSYQGGSNTGELFF. The DNA for the CDR3 is TGTGCCAGCAGTTATCAAGGGGGCAGTAACACCGGGGAGCTGTTTTTT. The chain has TRBV6-5 and TRBJ2-2; 7 nucleotides agree with TRBD1. Per the germline V gene, CDR1 is MNHEY and CDR2 is SVGAGI. V lost 3 bases and J lost 2; bases outside the gene matches: 6. The CDR3 has 16 residues.

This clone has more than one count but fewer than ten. As DNA, the CDR3 is TGCGCCAGCAGCTTGGAGGGGTCCCCTAACACCGGGGAGCTGTTTTTT. This codes for CASSLEGSPNTGELFF. The rearrangement links TRBV5-1 to TRBJ2-2; D is perhaps TRBD1 (5 bases). CDR1 SGHRS and CDR2 YFSETQ come from the germline V gene. The CDR3 extends over 16 amino acids. V was trimmed by 0 bases and J by 2 bases, leaving 11 bases between them.

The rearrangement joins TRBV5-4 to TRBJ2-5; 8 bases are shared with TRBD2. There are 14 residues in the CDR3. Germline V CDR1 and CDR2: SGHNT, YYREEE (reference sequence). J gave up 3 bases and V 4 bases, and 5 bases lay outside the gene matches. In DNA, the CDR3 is TGTGCCAGCAGCCGCGGGCGGGAGGAAGAGACCCAGTACTTC. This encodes CASSRGREEETQYF.

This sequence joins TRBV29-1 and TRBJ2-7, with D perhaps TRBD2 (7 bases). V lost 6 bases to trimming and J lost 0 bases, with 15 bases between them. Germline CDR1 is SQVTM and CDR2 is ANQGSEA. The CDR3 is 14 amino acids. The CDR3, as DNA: TGCAGCGTGGACGAAGGGGGGGCCTCCTACGAGCAGTACTTC. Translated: CSVDEGGASYEQYF.